The 10 T cell receptor beta chains presented below share a single source sample, sequenced in a study of tissue T cells after allogeneic stem cell transplantation. Produced via immunoSEQ multiplex PCR; TCRdb's table is partial and in-frame only. The sample records about 15,000 clones, roughly 70% being singletons. Sequenced material: spleen. These receptors came from a female BALB/c mouse in good health. MHC haplotype of the mouse line: H2-d.

Turning to this clone: The listed genes are named as in mouse. The CDR3 is cut off 1 residue early in the read; its end comes from the germline J gene. The V and J genes are TRBV20 and TRBJ2-4, with a weak D call TRBD1 (5 bases). V dropped 0 bases and J dropped 0 bases, with 10 bases sitting between them. The CDR3 has 15 residues. Germline V CDR1 and CDR2: GFQATS, STVNSAI. The CDR3 bases that were read are TGTGGTGCTAGGGATCCCCGACAGAGTCAAAACACCTTGTAC. Its protein is CGARDPRQSQNTLY. The entire CDR3 reads CGARDPRQSQNTLYF.

In regard to this clone: All gene names here are mouse names. Coverage ceases 1 residue before the CDR3 finishes, and the germline J gene fills in the end. The chain has TRBV20 and TRBJ2-3, with TRBD1 identical over 9 bases. Germline trimming cut 3 bases from V and 2 bases from J; bases unmatched to any gene: 6. Germline V gives CDR1 GFQATS, CDR2 STVNSAI. The CDR3 runs 15 residues. CDR3 bases read: TGTGGTGCTAGTCCCGGGACAGGGTTTGCAGAAACGCTGTAT. Its translation is CGASPGTGFAETLY. The whole CDR3 protein reads CGASPGTGFAETLYF.

For this clone: Genes and germline come from the mouse. The sequenced CDR3 bases are TGTGGTGCTAGGGATCAGGCGGGACAGAACTATGCTGAGCAGTTC. It translates to CGARDQAGQNYAEQF. The whole CDR3 reads CGARDQAGQNYAEQFF. This sequence joins TRBV20 and TRBJ2-1; 7 bases map to TRBD1. The CDR3 goes on 1 residue after the read ends, and that part is filled in from the germline J gene. V gave up 0 bases and J gave up 1 base; unmatched junction bases: 6. There are 16 residues in the CDR3. CDR1 is GFQATS and CDR2 is STVNSAI in the germline V gene.

As to this clone: Gene names and germline refer to mouse. With the read ending 1 residue before the CDR3 end, the germline J gene is used to fill in that end. The rearrangement links TRBV13-3 to TRBJ2-3, with 8 nucleotides matching TRBD2. V was pared by 1 base and J by 3 bases, with 7 bases of the junction left unmatched. The CDR3 is made up of 16 amino acids. The germline V gene encodes CDR1 NNHDY and CDR2 SYVADS. CDR3 DNA (partial): TGTGCCAGCAGTGATTGGGAGGGGGGGCGCGCAGAAACGCTGTAT. Translating gives CASSDWEGGRAETLY. The whole CDR3 sequence is CASSDWEGGRAETLYF.

With respect to this clone: Gene names are mouse gene names. The sequenced CDR3 bases are TGTGCTAGCAGGGACAGGGGGCTTTCCAACGAAAGATTATTT. Its protein is CASRDRGLSNERLF. The complete CDR3 reads CASRDRGLSNERLFF. The rearrangement joins TRBV29 to TRBJ1-4; 11 bases align to TRBD1. The read is 1 residue too short to cover the CDR3 end, so that end is filled in from the germline J gene. Trimming cost V 6 bases and J 0 bases; bases outside gene matches: 0. The CDR3 is 15 amino acids. Germline CDR1 MSHET, CDR2 SYDVDS.

This clone was seen more than once but under ten times. Genes and germline come from the mouse. The observed sequence ends 1 residue before the CDR3 terminus, with the missing tail filled in from the germline J gene. The V call is TRBV19, the J call TRBJ2-7, with TRBD2 matching 7 bases. CDR1 and CDR2 from the germline V gene are FNHDT and SITEND (reference sequence). V was clipped by 0 bases and J by 0 bases; unmatched bases: 3. The CDR3 is 15 residues long. The DNA read from the CDR3 is TGTGCCAGCAGTATAGGAACTGGGGACTCCTATGAACAGTAC. This translates into CASSIGTGDSYEQY. The full CDR3 protein is CASSIGTGDSYEQYF. Filled out from reference TRBV19 and TRBJ2-7, the complete variable domain reads GGIITQTPKFLIGQEGQKLTLKCQQNFNHDTMYWYRQDSGKGLRLIYYSITENDLQKGDLSEGYDASREKKSSFSLTVTSAQKNEMAVFLCASSIGTGDSYEQYFGPGTRLTVL.

Note on this clone: Genes and germline are mouse. The observed sequence ends 1 residue before the CDR3 terminus, with the missing tail filled in from the germline J gene. The J gene is TRBJ2-3, the V gene TRBV31; 7 positions agree with TRBD2. Trimming at V came to 3 bases and at J to 0 bases, leaving 3 bases not matched to a gene. Germline V CDR1 and CDR2: GKSSPN, SITVG. The CDR3 totals 14 residues. The CDR3 region is CAWRLGTSAETLYF. Partial CDR3 DNA: TGTGCCTGGAGACTGGGGACTAGTGCAGAAACGCTGTAT.

In the case of this clone: These gene names are mouse names. The read finishes 1 residue shy of the CDR3 end, and the germline J gene is used to complete it. The chain uses TRBV13-3 and TRBJ2-2; 8 positions match TRBD1. Trimming at V came to 3 bases and at J to 1 base, leaving 2 bases not matched to a gene. The CDR3 sequence is 15 residues long. The germline V gene encodes CDR1 NNHDY and CDR2 SYVADS. The CDR3 spells CASSADRGNTGQLYF. The CDR3 bases that were read are TGTGCCAGCAGTGCCGACAGGGGAAACACCGGGCAGCTCTAC. The full variable domain, its missing parts supplied by reference TRBV13-3 and TRBJ2-2, is EAAVTQSPRSKVAVTGGKVTLSCHQTNNHDYMYWYRQDTGHGLRLIHYSYVADSTEKGDIPDGYKASRPSQENFSLILELASLSQTAVYFCASSADRGNTGQLYFGEGSKLTVL.

As for this clone: Gene and germline names: mouse. The read ends 1 residue early relative to the CDR3; the germline J gene fills the gap. This sequence joins TRBV29 and TRBJ2-1; TRBD1 matches 9 bases. The CDR3 length is 12 residues. Per germline, CDR1 MSHET and CDR2 SYDVDS. J lost 7 bases, V lost 9 bases, and 4 bases had no gene match. CDR3 sequence: CARQGARAEQFF. CDR3 DNA, as far as it was read: TGTGCTAGACAGGGGGCAAGGGCTGAGCAGTTC.

Comment on this clone: These gene names are mouse names. The read ends 1 residue before the CDR3 terminus; that terminus is restored from the germline J gene. V gene TRBV13-1 combines with J gene TRBJ2-5; 8 positions agree with TRBD2. The CDR3 sequence is 14 residues long. The V segment lost 2 bases and the J segment 5 bases; nucleotides outside the gene matches: 4. Per the germline V gene, CDR1 is NSHNY and CDR2 is SYGAGN. CDR3 DNA (partial): TGTGCCAGCAGTGAGGGGGGGGCGAGAGACACCCAGTAC. This codes for CASSEGGARDTQY. The complete CDR3 reads CASSEGGARDTQYF.